The 10 T cell receptor beta chains given below trace back to one sample, sequenced in a study of T cell changes during pregnancy in multiple sclerosis. Some clones are missing from TCRdb's copy, which holds only in-frame ones; the method was immunoSEQ multiplex PCR. The sample lists some 85,000 clones; 85% to 95% were seen once. Sequenced material: peripheral blood, taken in the third trimester of pregnancy. These receptors were obtained from a female donor with multiple sclerosis, enrolled in a pregnancy study.

V gene TRBV28 combines with J gene TRBJ1-5; 8 bases align to TRBD1. The germline V gene has CDR1 MDHEN and CDR2 SYDVKM. The CDR3 extends over 17 amino acids. Trimming removed 5 bases from V and 3 bases from J; junction bases left unmatched: 12. CDR3 in amino acids: CASSQRWTGNYNQPQHF. DNA of the CDR3: TGTGCCAGCAGTCAACGATGGACAGGGAACTACAATCAGCCCCAGCATTTT.

This rearrangement joins TRBV4-1 to TRBJ2-7; 11 bases agree with TRBD1. With V trimmed by 4 bases and J by 7 bases, 24 bases remained unmatched. Per the germline V gene, CDR1 is MGHRA and CDR2 is YSYEKL. CDR3 length: 20 residues. This CDR3 is CASSPGMGQGVSGVLGEQYF. The CDR3 bases are TGCGCCAGCAGCCCCGGAATGGGACAGGGGGTGTCCGGGGTCTTGGGTGAGCAGTACTTC.

J is TRBJ2-7 and V is TRBV2; TRBD1 matches 7 bases. This CDR3 is 15 amino acids long. Per germline, CDR1 SNHLY and CDR2 FYNNEI. With V trimmed by 6 bases and J by 4 bases, 12 bases remained unmatched. CDR3 amino acids: CASSPWTGPGYEQYF. In DNA form, the CDR3 reads TGTGCCAGCAGCCCGTGGACAGGTCCCGGATACGAGCAGTACTTC.

A single count supports this clone. The chain combines TRBV5-5 with TRBJ1-1; no clear D gene. The CDR3 sequence is 12 residues long. Germline values: CDR1 SGHKS, CDR2 YYEKEE (reference sequence). The ends were cut back, 0 bases at V and 6 bases at J, with 6 bases in the middle. Written as DNA, the CDR3 is TGTGCCAGCAGCTTGGCTACCGCTGAAGCTTTCTTT. This codes for CASSLATAEAFF.

V is TRBV18 and J is TRBJ2-2; possibly TRBD1 for D (6 bases). Deletions cut 2 bases from V and 4 bases from J, with 8 bases between. This CDR3 region has 14 residues. Looked up from germline, CDR1 is KGHSH and CDR2 is LQKENI. DNA of the CDR3: TGTGCCAGCTCACCATTGGGGGCCACCGGGGAGCTGTTTTTT. The encoded protein is CASSPLGATGELFF.

The gene calls are TRBV28 and TRBJ2-7; weak D call: TRBD2 (6 bases). V lost 5 bases to trimming and J lost 3 bases, with 14 bases between them. Germline assignment: CDR1 MDHEN and CDR2 SYDVKM. The CDR3 totals 14 residues. The CDR3 DNA reads TGTGCCAGCAGTGTAGGTCTAGCGATCTACGAGCAGTACTTC. This encodes CASSVGLAIYEQYF.

CDR3 in DNA: TGTGCCAGCAGCAGGACTAGCGGGAGGAATGAGCAGTTCTTC. Its protein product is CASSRTSGRNEQFF. This chain links TRBV27 with TRBJ2-1, with TRBD2 matching 14 bases. The V and J ends lost 6 bases and 7 bases, in that order; junction bases with no gene match: 2. CDR3 length equals 14 residues. The germline V gene encodes CDR1 MNHEY and CDR2 SMNVEV (reference sequence).

The chain is built from TRBV11-3 and TRBJ2-1, with a weak D call TRBD1 (5 bases). Trimming took 0 bases from V and 6 from J, leaving 9 bases between them. The CDR3 is 14 residues long. The germline V gene has CDR1 SGHNT and CDR2 YENEEA. The CDR3 here is CASSLEGQLNEQFF. The CDR3 DNA follows: TGTGCCAGCAGCTTAGAGGGGCAGCTCAATGAGCAGTTCTTC.

V is TRBV19 and J is TRBJ2-2; 12 bases fit TRBD2. V lost 4 bases to trimming and J lost 2 bases; unmatched junction nucleotides: 11. CDR1 and CDR2 (germline): LNHDA, SQIVND (reference sequence). The CDR3 totals 19 residues. The CDR3 DNA reads as TGTGCCAGTAGTACCCTCGACGGACTAGCGGGGCGAAACACCGGGGAGCTGTTTTTT. Its translation: CASSTLDGLAGRNTGELFF. Full variable domain (rest looked up from reference TRBV19 and TRBJ2-2): DGGITQSPKYLFRKEGQNVTLSCEQNLNHDAMYWYRQDPGQGLRLIYYSQIVNDFQKGDIAEGYSVSREKKESFPLTVTSAQKNPTAFYLCASSTLDGLAGRNTGELFFGEGSRLTVL.

The chain is built from TRBV18 and TRBJ2-1, with 10 bases that match TRBD1. The CDR3 totals 14 residues. The V gene end was trimmed by 3 bases and the J gene end by 8 bases; junction bases not matched to a gene: 4. The germline V gene encodes CDR1 KGHSH and CDR2 LQKENI. Written as DNA, the CDR3 is TGTGCCAGCTCACCGACAGGGGGCGGGGATGAGCAGTTCTTC. Its protein product is CASSPTGGGDEQFF.